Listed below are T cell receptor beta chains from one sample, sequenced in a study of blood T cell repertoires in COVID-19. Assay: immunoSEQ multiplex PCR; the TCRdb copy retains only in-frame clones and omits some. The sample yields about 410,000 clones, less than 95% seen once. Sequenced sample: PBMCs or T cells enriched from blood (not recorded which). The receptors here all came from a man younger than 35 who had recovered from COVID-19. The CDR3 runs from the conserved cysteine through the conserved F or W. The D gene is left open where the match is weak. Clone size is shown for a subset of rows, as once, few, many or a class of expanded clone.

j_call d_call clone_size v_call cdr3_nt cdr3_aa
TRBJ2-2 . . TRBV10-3 TGTGCCATCAGCCGTGACAGGTCGAACACCGGGGAGCTGTTTTTT CAISRDRSNTGELFF
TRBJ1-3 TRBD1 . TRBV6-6 TGTGCCAGCACCCTTACAGGGGTAGCTGGAAACACCATATATTTT CASTLTGVAGNTIYF
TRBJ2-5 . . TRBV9 TGTGCCAGCAGCGTAGGGGTGCGAGGAAACCTCGAAGAGACCCAGTACTTC CASSVGVRGNLEETQYF
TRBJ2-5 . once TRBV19 TGTGCCAGTAGTATCGGAGGTTGGGAGACCCAGTACTTC CASSIGGWETQYF
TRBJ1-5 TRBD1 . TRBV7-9 TGTGCCAGCAGCTTAGGGTCAGGGGGCTGGGAACATAGCAATCAGCCCCAGCATTTT CASSLGSGGWEHSNQPQHF
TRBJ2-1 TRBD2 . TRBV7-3 TGTGCCAGCAGCCCTACCGGGACTAGCGGGATCTCCTACAATGAGCAGTTCTTC CASSPTGTSGISYNEQFF
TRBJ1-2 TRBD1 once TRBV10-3 TGTGCCATCAGTGAGTCGTTGCGGACAGGTGCCGGCTACACCTTC CAISESLRTGAGYTF
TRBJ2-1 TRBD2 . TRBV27 TGTGCCAGCAGTTCACGACTAGCGGGAGGGTTGCGTGAGCAGTTCTTC CASSSRLAGGLREQFF
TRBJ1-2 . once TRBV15 TGTGCCACCAGCAGCCCAGGGTTTCGGGAGTATGGCTACACCTTC CATSSPGFREYGYTF
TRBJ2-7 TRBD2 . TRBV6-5 TGTGCCACAGACGGGACTACCTTTTACGAGCAGTACTTC CATDGTTFYEQYF
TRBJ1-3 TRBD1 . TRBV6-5 TGTGCCAGCAGCGACCGGACAGGGCGATCAAACACCATATATTTT CASSDRTGRSNTIYF
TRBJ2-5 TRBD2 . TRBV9 TGTGCCAGCAGCGTAGCTACGGGGGGGACTCAAGAGACCCAGTACTTC CASSVATGGTQETQYF
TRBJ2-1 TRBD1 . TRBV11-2 TGTGCCAGCAGCTCTCAGGGGGCTTACCGTGAGCAGTTCTTC CASSSQGAYREQFF
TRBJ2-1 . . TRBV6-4 TGTGCCAGCAGTGACTCGAGGTACAATGAGCAGTTCTTC CASSDSRYNEQFF
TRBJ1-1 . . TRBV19 TGTGCCAGTACAAAAGGGAGGAACACTGAAGCTTTCTTT CASTKGRNTEAFF
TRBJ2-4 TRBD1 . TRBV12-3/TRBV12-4 TGTGCCAGCAGCCGGGACAGGCAAAACATTCAGTACTTC CASSRDRQNIQYF
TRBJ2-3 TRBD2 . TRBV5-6 TGTGCCAGCAACGGACTAGCGGGCAGCACAGATACGCAGTATTTT CASNGLAGSTDTQYF
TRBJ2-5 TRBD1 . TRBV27 TGTGCCAGCAGTTCCACCGGGACAGCACAAGAGACCCAGTACTTC CASSSTGTAQETQYF
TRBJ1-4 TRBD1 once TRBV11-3 TGTGCCAGCAGCTCCCAGGGGGCAACTAATGAAAAACTGTTTTTT CASSSQGATNEKLFF
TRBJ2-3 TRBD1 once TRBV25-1 TGTGCCAGCTCGGGACAGGTATCCACAGATACGCAGTATTTT CASSGQVSTDTQYF
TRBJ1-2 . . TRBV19 TGTGCCAGTAGTATAGAACAATTCAGAGGCATCACTGGCTACACCTTC CASSIEQFRGITGYTF
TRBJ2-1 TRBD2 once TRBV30 TGTGCCTGGAGTGTAGCTAGCGGGCTCGATGAGCAGTTCTTC CAWSVASGLDEQFF
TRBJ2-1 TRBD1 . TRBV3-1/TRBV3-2 TGTGCCAGCAGCTCCGACAGGGCTATCTTCAATGAGCAGTTCTTC CASSSDRAIFNEQFF
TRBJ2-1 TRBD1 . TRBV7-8 TGTGCCAGCAGCTTAGGGGACAGGGGTTTAGAGTTCTTC CASSLGDRGLEFF
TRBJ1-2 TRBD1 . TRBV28 TGTGCCAGCAGTTTATTGGGACAGGGGGATGGCTACACCTTC CASSLLGQGDGYTF
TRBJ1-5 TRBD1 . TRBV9 TGTGCCAGCAGCGGACAGGGGGCGGATCAGCCCCAGCATTTT CASSGQGADQPQHF
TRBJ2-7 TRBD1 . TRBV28 TGTGCCAGCAGTTTGCCCAGGGGGCCCTACGAGCAGTACTTC CASSLPRGPYEQYF
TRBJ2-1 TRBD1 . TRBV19 TGTGCCAGTAGAAGACAGGGGACGAGCTCCTACAATGAGCAGTTCTTC CASRRQGTSSYNEQFF
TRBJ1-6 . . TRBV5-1 TGCGCCAGCGGAACAGGGAGCTCCTATAATTCACCCCTCCACTTT CASGTGSSYNSPLHF
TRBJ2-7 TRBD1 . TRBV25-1 TGTGCCAGCACGGACAGGGGGCTCGACGAGCAGTACTTC CASTDRGLDEQYF
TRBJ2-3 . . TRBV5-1 TGCGCCAGCAGTGTCAGGGTCGGTACAGATACGCAGTATTTT CASSVRVGTDTQYF
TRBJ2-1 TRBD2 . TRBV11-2 TGTGCCAGCAGCTTAAGGGGGGCTAGCGGGCGCCCCTACAATGAGCAGTTCTTC CASSLRGASGRPYNEQFF
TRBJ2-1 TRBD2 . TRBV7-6 TGTGCCAGCAGCTTACCCCTAGCGGCTGAGCAGTTCTTC CASSLPLAAEQFF
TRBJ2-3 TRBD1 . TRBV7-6 TGTGCCAGCAGACCCCGGGACAGGGCGACAGATACGCAGTATTTT CASRPRDRATDTQYF
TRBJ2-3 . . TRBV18 TGTGCCAGCTCACCGGGGACGGGACTCGGGGATACGCAGTATTTT CASSPGTGLGDTQYF
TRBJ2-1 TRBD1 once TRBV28 TGTGCCAGCACCCGGGACAGGGGAGATGAGCAGTTCTTC CASTRDRGDEQFF
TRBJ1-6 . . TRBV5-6 TGTGCCAGCAGCCTGAGTTATTCACCCCTCCACTTT CASSLSYSPLHF
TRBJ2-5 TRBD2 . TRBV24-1 TGTGCCACCAGTGACCCCAGCGGGAAGGTTCAAGAGACCCAGTACTTC CATSDPSGKVQETQYF
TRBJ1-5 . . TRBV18 TGTGCCAGCTCACCGGGTCGGGGAAATCAGCCCCAGCATTTT CASSPGRGNQPQHF
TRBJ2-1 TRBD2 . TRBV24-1 TGTGCCACCAGTGCGGGAGGGTACTACAATGAGCAGTTCTTC CATSAGGYYNEQFF
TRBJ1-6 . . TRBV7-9 TGTGCCAGCAGCTTAGAAAGCAGCCTCGGGTCACCCCTCCACTTT CASSLESSLGSPLHF
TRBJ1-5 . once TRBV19 TGTGCCAGTATCCCTGCGGGGATGGGGAATCAGCCCCAGCATTTT CASIPAGMGNQPQHF
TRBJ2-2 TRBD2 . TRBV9 TGTGCCAGCAGCGTAGAGGCGGGGGGGAACACCGGGGAGCTGTTTTTT CASSVEAGGNTGELFF
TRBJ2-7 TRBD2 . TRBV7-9 TGTGCCAGCAGCTCCCTCGGGGGGAGGGCCTACGAGCAGTACTTC CASSSLGGRAYEQYF
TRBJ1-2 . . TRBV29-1 TGCAGCGTTGAACAGGGCGAGGAGTATGGCTACACCTTC CSVEQGEEYGYTF
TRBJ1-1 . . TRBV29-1 TGCAGCGTTGGTGGCGGCCAAAGGGAGGCTTTCTTT CSVGGGQREAFF
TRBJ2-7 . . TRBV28 TGTGCCACCGGAACAGGCACTACCTACGAGCAGTACTTC CATGTGTTYEQYF
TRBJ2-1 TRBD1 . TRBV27 TGTGCCAGCAGTTCTGGACAGGGTGGGGGTGAGCAGTTCTTC CASSSGQGGGEQFF
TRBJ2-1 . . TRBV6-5 TGTGCCAGCATTGCGTCGAGGGTTTACAATGAGCAGTTCTTC CASIASRVYNEQFF
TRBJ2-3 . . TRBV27 TGTGCCAGCAGTTTTAGGCGGGCCGGGAACCTAGATACGCAGTATTTT CASSFRRAGNLDTQYF
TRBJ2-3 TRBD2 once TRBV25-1 TGTGCCAGCAGTGGTTCTAGCGGGAGTGGGGCAGATACGCAGTATTTT CASSGSSGSGADTQYF
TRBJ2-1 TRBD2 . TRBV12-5 TGTGCTAGTGGTTTGGTGACCGGGACTAGCGGGAGCAATGAGCAGTTCTTC CASGLVTGTSGSNEQFF
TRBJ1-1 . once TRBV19 TGTGCCAGTAGTATGGAAGGGGTTCGGATGGCTTTCTTT CASSMEGVRMAFF
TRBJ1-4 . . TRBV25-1 TGTGCCAGCAGTGAACTAGACCGTTATGGTGAAAAACTGTTTTTT CASSELDRYGEKLFF
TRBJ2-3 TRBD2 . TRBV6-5 TGTGCCAGTGGACTAGCGGGAGTCACAGATACGCAGTATTTT CASGLAGVTDTQYF